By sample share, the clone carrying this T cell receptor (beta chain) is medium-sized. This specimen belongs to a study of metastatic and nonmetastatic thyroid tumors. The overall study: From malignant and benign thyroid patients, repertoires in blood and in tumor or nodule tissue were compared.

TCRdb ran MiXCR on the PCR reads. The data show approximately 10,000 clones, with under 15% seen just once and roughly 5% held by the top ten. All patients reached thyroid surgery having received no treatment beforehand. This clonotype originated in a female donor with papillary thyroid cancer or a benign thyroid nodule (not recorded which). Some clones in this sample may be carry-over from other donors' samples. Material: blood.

This CDR3 reads CAVAQSRRTEETQYF. For the CDR3, the DNA is TGTGCCGTCGCCCAATCTAGGCGTACGGAAGAGACCCAGTACTTC. The chain couples TRBV15 to TRBJ2-5; the D is unclear. Per the germline V gene, CDR1 is LNHNV and CDR2 is YYDKDF (reference sequence). The CDR3 is 15 residues long. V was clipped by 11 bases and J by 3 bases, with 22 bases between them.